The TCR beta chain described here comes from a study of cytomegalovirus exposure and HLA in healthy donors. Regarding the study as a whole: Rates of TCR association differed by HLA locus in a later analysis, with DRB1 highest and HLA-C lowest.

This clone came up once. Its specificity is not known. The CDR3 covers 15 residues. Germline loops: CDR1 SEHNR, CDR2 FQNEAQ (reference sequence). Losses at the gene ends were 5 bases for V and 2 bases for J; bases not matched to a gene: 5. The PCR had 60 Vbeta and 13 Jbeta primers. Study processing details: Tens of millions of unique TCR beta chains, roughly 11 million of them shared, were counted by a later analysis. Libraries were prepared by immunoSEQ multiplex PCR; TCRdb keeps only in-frame clonotypes and omits some of them. The D gene and trimming were derived from the DNA, and the V and J assignments and clone size from that table. The sample contains approximately 69,000 clones, 60% to 80% of which appear only once.

The rearrangement uses TRBV7-9 and TRBJ2-7; 11 positions agree with TRBD2. The source of this sequence is a woman aged 25 to 39 in good health and CMV-seropositive. Source material: PBMCs. The CDR3 DNA is TGTGCCAGCAGCGTCGGGACTAGCGGAACCTACGAGCAGTACTTC. Translated, it gives CASSVGTSGTYEQYF.